The rows below give T cell receptor beta chains drawn from one sample of a study of T cell responses to AZD1222 COVID-19 vaccine. The data were produced by immunoSEQ multiplex PCR, yet TCRdb's version contains in-frame clones alone and is incomplete. The sample carries some 110,000 clones, 88% recorded once. Source: peripheral blood, taken on day 0 of AZD1222 vaccination. The receptor source for this set is an adult in good health. CDR3s include the opening cysteine and the closing phenylalanine or tryptophan. Each record gives: D gene, V gene, J gene, clone size, CDR3 DNA, CDR3 protein. D genes are given only for firm matches. Expanded clones are given a class, and other clones once, few, many or no size at all.

>TRBD2|TRBV9|TRBJ2-3|once
TGTGCCAGCAGCGCGAGCGGGAACACAGATACGCAGTATTTT
CASSASGNTDTQYF
>.|TRBV7-9|TRBJ2-1|once
TGTGCCAGCAGCTTACAACTAGGAAACAATGAGCAGTTCTTC
CASSLQLGNNEQFF
>.|TRBV14|TRBJ2-2|.
TGTGCCAGCAGCCACTTTCGAGACACCGGGGAGCTGTTTTTT
CASSHFRDTGELFF
>.|TRBV28|TRBJ1-5|.
TGTGCCAGCAGTTTAATTGGGCTGACCAATCAGCCCCAGCATTTT
CASSLIGLTNQPQHF
>TRBD1|TRBV28|TRBJ2-3|.
TGTGCCAGCAGCCGCCGACAGGGGAGCACAGATACGCAGTATTTT
CASSRRQGSTDTQYF
>.|TRBV7-3|TRBJ2-3|once
TGTGCCAGCAGCTTAACGGGTAGCGGACTAAGCACAGATACGCAGTATTTT
CASSLTGSGLSTDTQYF
>.|TRBV7-3|TRBJ1-1|.
TGTGCCAGCAGCTTCGGGGGTAGGGCTGAAGCTTTCTTT
CASSFGGRAEAFF
>TRBD1|TRBV18|TRBJ1-6|.
TGTGCCAGCTCACTAAAGGGACAGGGGGCCGAATCACCCCTCCACTTT
CASSLKGQGAESPLHF
>.|TRBV11-2|TRBJ1-4|.
TGTGCCAGCAGCTTAGAGGGGGCGGCAAAACTGTTTTTT
CASSLEGAAKLFF
>TRBD1|TRBV5-1|TRBJ1-1|.
TGCGCCAGCAGCCCGACGGGACAGATGAACACTGAAGCTTTCTTT
CASSPTGQMNTEAFF
>.|TRBV18|TRBJ1-6|few
TGTGCCAGCCGGATCGGGACGCAGAATTCACCCCTCCACTTT
CASRIGTQNSPLHF
>.|TRBV4-3|TRBJ1-2|.
TGCGCCAGCAGCCCCCTGGGCAGGGAGGGTTATGGCTACACCTTC
CASSPLGREGYGYTF
>.|TRBV11-3|TRBJ2-4|once
TGTGCCAGCAGCTTAGGAACCGGGACCCAGGGTGGGTTCCACATTCAGTACTTC
CASSLGTGTQGGFHIQYF
>TRBD2|TRBV25-1|TRBJ2-5|.
TGTGCCAGCAGTGTTGGCGGGAGGGAGGAGACCCAGTACTTC
CASSVGGREETQYF
>TRBD2|TRBV29-1|TRBJ2-1|.
TGCAGCGTAGATAGCGGGTACTCGGGAATTTACAATGAGCAGTTCTTC
CSVDSGYSGIYNEQFF
>TRBD1|TRBV10-1|TRBJ1-1|.
TGCGCCAGCAGTAAGGGGACAGGGAACACTGAAGCTTTCTTT
CASSKGTGNTEAFF
>.|TRBV9|TRBJ2-2|many
TGTGCCAGCAATTCCCCGGGAGAAAGGAGCCGGGAGCTGTTTTTT
CASNSPGERSRELFF
>.|TRBV4-1|TRBJ1-2|.
TGCGCCAGCAGCCAAGATTTCGTCGGTAACTATGGCTACACCTTC
CASSQDFVGNYGYTF
>.|TRBV27|TRBJ1-1|.
TGTGCCAGCAGTTTAGCTCTTGGCGTAGGTACTGAAGCTTTCTTT
CASSLALGVGTEAFF
>.|TRBV29-1|TRBJ2-1|.
TGCAGCGCTAACACTGGACAGTACAATGAGCAGTTCTTC
CSANTGQYNEQFF
>TRBD2|TRBV27|TRBJ2-7|.
TGTGCCAGCACTCGGACTAGCGGGAAGGTGGTGGCCTACGAGCAGTACTTC
CASTRTSGKVVAYEQYF